This TCR beta chain was obtained from a study of shared clonotypes between healthy human individuals. This CDR3 has 15 residues. The V end lost 1 base, the J end lost 0 bases, and 10 bases lay between the germline ends. Germline V gene data show CDR1 as SGHTA and CDR2 as FQGNSA. TCRdb's table, derived via immunoSEQ multiplex PCR, lists solely in-frame clones and lacks some. The table lists under 2.5 million clones, around 92% of them singletons, with 0.37% in the top ten. The sample taken for sequencing was naive CD4+ T cells from PBMCs. Subset specified: CD45RA+ positively selected. This receptor was taken from a man between 18 and 29 years old in good health. Some clones in this sample may be carry-over from other donors' samples. The rearrangement links TRBV7-2 to TRBJ2-7; D remains unclear. In nucleotides, the CDR3 is TGTGCCAGCAGCTTAGTTGTGGGAAGCTCCTACGAGCAGTACTTC. Translated, it gives CASSLVVGSSYEQYF.